This entry is about one T cell receptor (beta chain). Its antigen remains unidentified. This specimen belongs to a study of Ad26.COV2.S vaccination and SARS-CoV-2 variants. Looking at the study overall: Once, or twice with 56 days between doses, Ad26.COV2.S was given intramuscularly.

Specified treatment: roughly 20 received Ad26.COV2.S at low or high dose, single or two shots; 5 received placebo; per-sample allocation not given. Day 63 after the first vaccine or placebo injection was the time point for sampling. The protocol was immunoSEQ multiplex PCR, while the TCRdb copy is restricted to in-frame clones and leaves out a portion. The table includes around 300,000 clones, less than 90% detected once. V lost 4 bases and J lost 7, with 16 bases in between. The CDR3 loop spans 14 amino acids. Per germline, CDR1 SGHDN and CDR2 FVKESK. Study-level results: Vaccinees displayed broader spike-specific TCR repertoires than placebo recipients.

Sequences were derived from peripheral blood, sampled in a trial of Ad26.COV2.S vaccine versus placebo. The receptor was isolated from a person aged 18-65 years who received the Ad26.COV2.S COVID-19 vaccine or a placebo. The chain recombines TRBV14 with TRBJ1-1, with D possibly TRBD1 on 6 matching bases. The DNA for the CDR3 is TGTGCCAGCAGCCCTGGGGCAGGGGCATTTGAAGCTTTCTTT. Residues: CASSPGAGAFEAFF.